The rows below give T cell receptor beta chains drawn from one sample of a study of blood T cells in healthy people across ages. MiXCR was run by TCRdb on the 5' RACE reads, yielding one entry per CDR3 protein. The repertoire consists of about 1.1 million distinct CDR3 sequences, with around two fifths occurring once and the leading ten covering roughly 13%. The sequenced sample consisted of blood. The receptors here all came from a man aged 18 to 35 in good health. CDR3s include the opening cysteine and the closing phenylalanine or tryptophan.

J gene | V gene | CDR3 protein
TRBJ1-5 | TRBV27 | CASSLGSFAQPQHF
TRBJ2-3 | TRBV4-3 | CASSQESGLAGGSTDTQYF
TRBJ1-2 | TRBV6-2/TRBV6-3 | CASRNQGAGYTF
TRBJ2-1 | TRBV7-2 | CASSSDPGGLLNEQFF
TRBJ2-7 | TRBV9 | CASSAPQRDVSYEQYF
TRBJ1-3 | TRBV25-1 | CASRGVGNTIYF
TRBJ1-6 | TRBV7-2 | CASSLQGPGVNSPLHF
NA | TRBV6-5 | CASSDSNGYEQYF
TRBJ2-1 | TRBV5-4 | CASSLGSPTTYNEQFF
TRBJ2-1 | TRBV4-1 | CASSQDFRGSSYNEQFF
TRBJ1-1 | TRBV11-1 | CASSLPRPMNTEAFF
TRBJ1-1 | TRBV18 | CASSPRQMNTEAFF
TRBJ1-1 | TRBV7-9 | CASFFRGQNTEAFF
TRBJ2-1 | TRBV7-9 | CASSLKEGSSYNEQFF
TRBJ2-1 | TRBV6-6 | CASSASRDRDYNEQFF
TRBJ2-3 | TRBV20-1 | CSVPTSGGEDTQYF
TRBJ2-1 | TRBV7-3 | CASSHGLPDYNEQFF
TRBJ1-3 | TRBV10-2 | CASGGTAGNTIYF
TRBJ2-3 | TRBV29-1 | CSVEDRSTDTQYF
NA | TRBV12-5 | CASGLGTGQETQYF
TRBJ1-5 | TRBV6-6 | CASSYSGDRDSNQPQHF
TRBJ2-3 | TRBV29-1 | CSVKSGGPPDTQYF
TRBJ2-6 | TRBV20-1 | CSARAGVIVDGSPGANVLTF
TRBJ1-1 | TRBV20-1 | CSARVTGTHTEAFF
TRBJ1-6 | TRBV9 | CASSVGDVINSPLHF
TRBJ1-2 | TRBV12-3/TRBV12-4 | CASSSGLSYGYTF
TRBJ2-1 | TRBV7-2 | CASSLVGSEQFF
TRBJ2-1 | TRBV6-2/TRBV6-3 | CASTSVYNEQFF
TRBJ1-4 | TRBV15 | CATSRDLWTDNEKLFF
TRBJ1-2 | TRBV20-1 | CSARVQEQSGYTF
TRBJ1-4 | TRBV5-8 | CASSLGTGTLNEKLFF
TRBJ2-3 | TRBV9 | CASSPTGTTLTDTQYF
TRBJ2-1 | TRBV12-3/TRBV12-4 | CASSFPRTSGGPWRGFF
TRBJ2-1 | TRBV25-1 | CASSEYLAGADYNEQFF
TRBJ2-1 | TRBV6-5 | CASRLTSYNEQFF
TRBJ1-2 | TRBV9 | CASSVRDGPNYGYTF
TRBJ1-1 | TRBV20-1 | CSAHIGGGNTEAFF
TRBJ1-2 | TRBV20-1 | CSAQQGLAYGYTF
TRBJ2-1 | TRBV15 | CATSSRDSPYNEQFF
TRBJ2-2 | TRBV4-3 | CASSQEGLAGEELFF
TRBJ1-2 | TRBV27 | CATRTANYGYTF
TRBJ1-1 | TRBV20-1 | CSARERTSSEAFF
TRBJ2-7 | TRBV20-1 | CSARSPPISYEQYF
TRBJ2-1 | TRBV7-2 | CASSLDSTYNEQFF
TRBJ2-4 | TRBV11-2 | CASSMTGGGNIQYF
TRBJ1-2 | TRBV29-1 | CSVRGGFGGYTF
TRBJ2-3 | TRBV6-6 | CAIRRGGVTDTQYF
TRBJ2-2 | TRBV15 | CATSRDLGGRLFF
TRBJ1-1 | TRBV2 | CASSDSRGNTEAFF
TRBJ1-4 | TRBV27 | CASSDTRANEKLFF
TRBJ1-4 | TRBV12-3/TRBV12-4 | CASSPGVGKLFF
TRBJ2-3 | TRBV20-1 | CSAPGHSSTDTQYF
TRBJ2-5 | TRBV7-9 | CASSTRGGMETQYF
TRBJ2-3 | TRBV5-1 | CASSLRGLAHTDTQYF
TRBJ1-1 | TRBV11-1 | CASSLALRGFMNTEAFF
TRBJ2-3 | TRBV24-1 | CATSDSDRRGTDTQYF
TRBJ1-1 | TRBV10-3 | CAISERGGMDTEAFF
TRBJ2-6 | TRBV6-5 | CASSSGISGANVLTF
TRBJ1-1 | TRBV9 | CASREYTGANTEAFF